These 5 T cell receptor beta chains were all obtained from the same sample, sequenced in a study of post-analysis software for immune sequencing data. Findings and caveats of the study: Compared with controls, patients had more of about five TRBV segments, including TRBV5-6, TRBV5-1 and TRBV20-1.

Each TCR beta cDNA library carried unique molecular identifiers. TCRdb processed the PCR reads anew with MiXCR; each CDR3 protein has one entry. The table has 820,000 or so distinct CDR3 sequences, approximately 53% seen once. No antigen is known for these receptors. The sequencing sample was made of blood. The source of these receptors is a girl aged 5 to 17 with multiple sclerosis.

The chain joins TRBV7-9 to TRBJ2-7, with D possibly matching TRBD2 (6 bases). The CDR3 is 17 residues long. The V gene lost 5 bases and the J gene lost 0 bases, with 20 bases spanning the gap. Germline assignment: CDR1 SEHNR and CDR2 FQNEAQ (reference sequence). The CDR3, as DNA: TGTGCCAGCAGCCCCCTTGAAGGCGGGGCTACCTCCTACGAGCAGTACTTC. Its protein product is CASSPLEGGATSYEQYF.

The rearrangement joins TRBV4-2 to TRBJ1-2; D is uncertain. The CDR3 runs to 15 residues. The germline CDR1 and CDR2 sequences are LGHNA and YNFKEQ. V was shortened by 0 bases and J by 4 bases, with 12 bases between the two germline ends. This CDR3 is CASSQDKGSPYGYTF. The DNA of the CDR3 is TGTGCCAGCAGCCAAGATAAGGGATCCCCCTATGGCTACACCTTC.

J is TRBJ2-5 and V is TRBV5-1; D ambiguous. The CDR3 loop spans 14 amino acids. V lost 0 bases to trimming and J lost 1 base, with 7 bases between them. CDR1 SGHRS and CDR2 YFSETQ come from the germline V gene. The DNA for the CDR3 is TGCGCCAGCAGCTTGGTGGTAGTCCAAGAGACCCAGTACTTC. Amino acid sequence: CASSLVVVQETQYF.

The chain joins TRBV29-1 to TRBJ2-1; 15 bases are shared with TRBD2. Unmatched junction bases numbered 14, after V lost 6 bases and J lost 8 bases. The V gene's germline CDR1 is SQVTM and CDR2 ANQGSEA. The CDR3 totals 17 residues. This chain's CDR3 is CSVPGTSGGNGLDEQFF. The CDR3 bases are TGCAGCGTCCCCGGGACTAGCGGGGGGAACGGGCTAGATGAGCAGTTCTTC.

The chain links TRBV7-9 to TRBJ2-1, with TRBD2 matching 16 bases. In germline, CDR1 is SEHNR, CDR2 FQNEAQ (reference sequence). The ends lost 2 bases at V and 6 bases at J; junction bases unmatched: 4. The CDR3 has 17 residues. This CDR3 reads CASSLSGLAGGINEQFF. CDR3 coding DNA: TGTGCCAGCAGCTTATCGGGACTAGCGGGAGGGATCAATGAGCAGTTCTTC. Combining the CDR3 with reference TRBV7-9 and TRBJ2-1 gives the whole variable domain DTGVSQNPRHKITKRGQNVTFRCDPISEHNRLYWYRQTLGQGPEFLTYFQNEAQLEKSRLLSDRFSAERPKGSFSTLEIQRTEQGDSAMYLCASSLSGLAGGINEQFFGPGTRLTVL.